The 21 T cell receptor beta chains given below trace back to one sample, sequenced in a study of spatial heterogeneity in lung cancer. TCRdb independently ran MiXCR on the 5' RACE reads; one entry per CDR3 protein. The sample records about 13,000 distinct CDR3 sequences, 3.5% to 4.5% being singletons. Time point described: sample taken at primary tumor resection. No cognate antigen is known for these TCRs. Whole-study results and caveats: Mutation tallies in tumors tracked expanded intratumoral alpha and beta TCR counts.

The sequenced sample was lung tumor tissue, obtained at surgery. The receptors come from a male donor with early-stage non-small cell lung cancer.

As to this clonotype: The DNA is omitted, as the CDR3 cannot be located on it reliably, and the CDR3 follows TCRdb's listing. The chain couples TRBV7-5 to TRBJ1-4. TRBV7-5 is designated a pseudogene. Termini included, the CDR3 measures 19 amino acids. The CDR3 here is CISVPEATPDREANEKLFF.

This clonotype was observed many times. This chain connects TRBV27 to TRBJ1-5; TRBD1 agrees at 8 bases. The CDR3 length is 14 residues. The V gene's germline CDR1 is MNHEY and CDR2 SMNVEV (reference sequence). V was clipped by 6 bases and J by 6 bases; unmatched bases: 7. The CDR3 nucleotides are TGTGCCAGCAGCAGGACAGGGTGTAGTCAGCCCCAGCATTTT. Its translation is CASSRTGCSQPQHF.

This clonotype was seen ten or more times. The CDR3 protein is CAISPSLPRDEQFF. The CDR3 DNA sequence: TGTGCCATCAGTCCCTCCCTCCCGCGTGATGAGCAGTTCTTC. V gene TRBV10-3 combines with J gene TRBJ2-1; D uncertain. Per the germline V gene, CDR1 is ENHRY and CDR2 is SYGVKD. The CDR3 loop spans 14 amino acids. V lost 5 bases to trimming and J lost 8 bases, with 16 bases between them.

To note about this clonotype: One junction end disagrees with the germline gene, perhaps due to a read error. This sequence joins TRBV7-9 and TRBJ1-1; unclear D gene. CDR3 length: 12 residues. From germline, CDR1 is SEHNR and CDR2 FQNEAQ (reference sequence). The CDR3 is CVSSLRSQEAFF. The DNA for the CDR3 is TGTGTCAGCAGCTTAAGATCCCAGGAAGCTTTCTTT. Based on the CDR3 plus reference TRBV7-9 and TRBJ1-1, the full variable domain is DTGVSQNPRHKITKRGQNVTFRCDPISEHNRLYWYRQTLGQGPEFLTYFQNEAQLEKSRLLSDRFSAERPKGSFSTLEIQRTEQGDSAMYLCVSSLRSQEAFFGQGTRLTVV.

The sample holds many counts of this clonotype. The gene calls are TRBV7-3 and TRBJ1-1; D is perhaps TRBD1 (6 bases). CDR1 and CDR2 from the germline V gene are SGHTA and FQGTGA. V was clipped by 1 base and J by 2 bases, with 17 bases between them. This CDR3 is 17 amino acids long. The CDR3 loop reads CASSLIPLGGGNTEAFF. Here the CDR3 DNA reads TGTGCCAGCAGCTTAATCCCCCTAGGGGGGGGAAACACTGAAGCTTTCTTT.

This clonotype was detected many times. The chain's CDR3 is CASSIGHDTGELFF. The CDR3 DNA reads TGTGCCAGCAGCATCGGTCACGACACCGGGGAGCTGTTTTTT. The chain combines TRBV11-3 with TRBJ2-2; the D is unclear. The V end lost 5 bases, the J end lost 3 bases, and 10 bases lay between the germline ends. The length of the CDR3 is 14 residues. Germline V gives CDR1 SGHNT, CDR2 YENEEA.

This clonotype appeared many times. The chain is built from TRBV7-2 and TRBJ1-5, with D uncertain. V was pared by 1 base and J by 6 bases, with 10 bases between. The V gene's germline CDR1 is SGHTA and CDR2 FQGNSA. This CDR3 contains 14 residues. CDR3 sequence reads: CASSLGRLGQPQHF. The CDR3 DNA reads TGTGCCAGCAGCTTAGGGCGGTTGGGTCAGCCCCAGCATTTT.

The rearrangement joins TRBV3-1 to TRBJ2-2; no clear D gene. The germline V gene has CDR1 LGHDT and CDR2 YNNKEL (reference sequence). Trimming stripped 10 bases from V and 5 bases from J, with 17 bases between. This CDR3 is 14 amino acids long. CDR3 region: CATASSAATGELFF. The CDR3 DNA follows: TGTGCCACCGCGTCATCGGCAGCGACCGGGGAGCTGTTTTTT.

In this sample, this clonotype is medium-sized. The chain links TRBV20-1 to TRBJ1-6; 7 nucleotides align to TRBD1. Trimming removed 0 bases from V and 2 bases from J; junction bases left unmatched: 7. Germline CDR1 is DFQATT and CDR2 is SNEGSKA (reference sequence). The CDR3 runs 17 residues. CDR3 region: CSAREGTVETYNSPLHF. The DNA for the CDR3 is TGCAGTGCTAGAGAGGGGACAGTGGAGACCTATAATTCACCCCTCCACTTT.

The chain employs TRBV2 and TRBJ2-7, with 11 bases fitting TRBD2. The length of the CDR3 is 16 residues. CDR1 is SNHLY, CDR2 FYNNEI, per germline. The V segment lost 6 bases and the J segment 0 bases; nucleotides outside the gene matches: 7. In DNA form, the CDR3 reads TGTGCCAGCAGGAAGGGACTAGCGGACCGCTCCTACGAGCAGTACTTC. Its protein product is CASRKGLADRSYEQYF.

A remark on this clonotype: Just one base apart from a much larger clone, this may be a read error. The chain combines TRBV5-1 with TRBJ2-5, with a possible D match to TRBD2 (6 bases). CDR3 length: 16 residues. From germline, CDR1 is SGHRS and CDR2 YFSETQ. This chain's CDR3 is CTSSLRQGGDGETQYF. Here the CDR3 DNA reads TGCACCAGCAGCTTGAGGCAGGGCGGGGACGGGGAGACCCAGTACTTC.

In this sample, this clonotype turned up many times. The J gene is TRBJ2-7, the V gene TRBV2; D gene uncertain. The length of the CDR3 is 14 residues. CDR1 is SNHLY and CDR2 is FYNNEI in the germline V gene. The ends were cut back, 2 bases at V and 4 bases at J, with 12 bases in the middle. The CDR3, as DNA: TGTGCCAGCAGTGAAAGCACTTTTCTTTACGAGCAGTACTTC. It translates to CASSESTFLYEQYF.

This clonotype was recorded at least ten times. The chain uses TRBV9 and TRBJ1-4; tentative D call: TRBD1 (6 bases). Trimming took 0 bases from V and 8 from J, leaving 8 bases between them. The germline V gene encodes CDR1 SGDLS and CDR2 YYNGEE. CDR3 size: 13 residues. The CDR3 DNA reads TGTGCCAGCAGCGTAGAGGACAGCGAAAAACTGTTTTTT. Its translation is CASSVEDSEKLFF.

This clonotype was found many times. The chain has TRBV2 and TRBJ1-1; 12 bases fit TRBD1. V lost 6 bases and J lost 4; bases outside the gene matches: 6. The CDR3 spans 15 residues. The germline CDR1 and CDR2 sequences are SNHLY and FYNNEI. CDR3 loop: CASSAGTGGVTEAFF. CDR3 DNA sequence: TGTGCCAGCAGCGCCGGGACAGGGGGCGTCACTGAAGCTTTCTTT.

This clonotype counts as medium-sized. This chain connects TRBV20-1 to TRBJ1-6; D is uncertain. Germline CDR1 reads DFQATT; CDR2 reads SNEGSKA (reference sequence). The CDR3 totals 14 residues. Trimming removed 3 bases at V and 7 bases at J, with 13 bases between. In DNA, the CDR3 is TGCAGTGCTAGCCCAGACCTGGGGAATTCACCCCTCCACTTT. As protein: CSASPDLGNSPLHF.

This clonotype has at least ten counts. This chain links TRBV7-2 with TRBJ2-2; no clear D gene. Germline V gene data show CDR1 as SGHTA and CDR2 as FQGNSA. Between the trimmed V and J ends, which lost 2 bases and 10 bases, there was a span of 14 bases. The CDR3 runs to 14 residues. CDR3 loop: CASSLYRAKAELFF. CDR3 in DNA: TGTGCCAGCAGCTTATATCGAGCGAAGGCGGAGCTGTTTTTT.

This clonotype is medium-sized (0.01 to 0.1%) within its sample. The chain carries TRBV5-6 and TRBJ2-5; a weak D match, TRBD2 (6 bases). Trimming shortened V by 2 bases and J by 5 bases, and 10 bases separated the two germline ends. The germline CDR1 and CDR2 sequences are SGHDT and YYEEEE. CDR3 size: 13 residues. The DNA for the CDR3 is TGTGCCAGCAGCTTTGGAGGGATCGAGACCCAGTACTTC. Residues: CASSFGGIETQYF.

Within the sample, this clonotype is medium-sized. J is TRBJ2-1 and V is TRBV24-1; D tentatively reads TRBD1 or TRBD2 (5 bases each). Germline lookup yields CDR1 KGHDR and CDR2 SFDVKD. CDR3 length equals 15 residues. V lost 6 bases and J 3 bases, leaving 14 bases between the germline ends. In DNA, the CDR3 is TGTGCCACCAGTAAACCGGGACCCATCTACAATGAGCAGTTCTTC. This translates into CATSKPGPIYNEQFF.

In its sample, this clonotype was seen many times. The chain combines TRBV12-3 or TRBV12-4 with TRBJ2-1, with no clear D. Trimming removed 3 bases from V and 0 bases from J, with 6 bases in between. CDR3 length equals 14 residues. In DNA form, the CDR3 reads TGTGCCAGCAGTTTTGACACCTCCTACAATGAGCAGTTCTTC. Residues: CASSFDTSYNEQFF.

In this sample, this clonotype turned up many times. The chain joins TRBV30 to TRBJ2-3; 8 nucleotides match TRBD2. Looked up from germline, CDR1 is GTSNPN and CDR2 is SVGIG (reference sequence). This CDR3 contains 14 residues. V shed 5 bases and J 2 bases; nucleotides not matched to a gene: 6. The CDR3 loop reads CAWRVAGNTDTQYF. Written as DNA, the CDR3 is TGTGCCTGGCGGGTAGCGGGAAACACAGATACGCAGTATTTT.

There are many counts of this clonotype. In nucleotides, the CDR3 is TGCAGCGTTGAAGATACAGGGGGCGTGGACGGGGAGCTGTTTTTT. It encodes CSVEDTGGVDGELFF. The chain is built from TRBV29-1 and TRBJ2-2; 9 bases match TRBD1. V was pared by 0 bases and J by 7 bases, with 6 bases of the junction left unmatched. CDR3 length equals 15 residues. Germline CDR1 SQVTM, CDR2 ANQGSEA.